This TCR beta chain was sequenced in a study of vaccination effects on CD4 cells after COVID-19. Method: immunoSEQ multiplex PCR; TCRdb's copy keeps in-frame clones and lacks some. The data hold approximately 21,000 clones, with approximately 74% observed a single time. Points on this clone: Its target is unknown.

Using viral peptide pools, the ViraFEST assay grew out antigen-specific CD4+ T cells prior to sequencing. An approximately 10-day culture period preceded the isolation of CD4+ T cells. Previously uninfected by SARS-CoV-2, the vaccine recipients also showed negative nucleocapsid antibodies. The study's findings and limits: Whether induced by infection or by vaccine, clones showed marked clonal contraction late after vaccination. Convalescent patients were few in the study, and early post-infection timepoints were absent. After vaccination of healthy people, only 1 of 255 vaccine-induced clones cross-reacted with common cold coronaviruses.

This receptor was identified in a human donor who received a COVID-19 vaccine. The specimen comprised CD4+ T cells from PBMCs cultured with HCoV-NL63 spike peptides, sampled before COVID-19 vaccination.

CDR3 residues: CASSLFNSPLHF. CDR3 DNA sequence: TGTGCCAGCAGTCTTTTTAATTCACCCCTCCACTTT. The chain joins TRBV6-1 to TRBJ1-6; D remains ambiguous. CDR1 and CDR2 (germline): MNHNS, SASEGT. V was pared by 5 bases and J by 6 bases, with 5 bases between. This CDR3 has 12 amino acids.